These 17 T cell receptor beta chains came from one sample sequenced in a study of shared clonotypes between healthy human individuals. Cells designated naive CD8 were CD45RO-negative and were positively selected for CCR7, with terminally differentiated effector memory CD45RA+ cells excluded. Only in-frame clones appear in the TCRdb table, and some are missing; sequencing was by immunoSEQ multiplex PCR. The sample lists over 2,000,000 clones, around 95% occurring once. The sequenced sample was naive CD8+ T cells from PBMCs. These receptors came from a young man in good health. Some clones in this sample may be carry-over from other donors' samples.

The chain has TRBV25-1 and TRBJ2-7; possibly TRBD1 for D (6 bases). The V end was cut by 2 bases, the J end by 2 bases, with 7 bases between. Germline assignment: CDR1 MGHDK and CDR2 SYGVNS. This CDR3 has 13 residues. In DNA, the CDR3 is TGTGCCAGCAGTGAACAGGGGACCTACGAGCAGTACTTC. Protein sequence: CASSEQGTYEQYF.

This clone was detected only once. V gene TRBV28 combines with J gene TRBJ2-5; no reliable D call. The J call could be wrong; TRBJ2-7 is a better fit for the DNA end. The CDR3 contains 12 residues. Per germline, CDR1 MDHEN and CDR2 SYDVKM. For the CDR3, the DNA is TGTGCCAGCAGTTCATTAAGGGACGAGCAGTACTTC. Protein product: CASSSLRDEQYF.

This chain connects TRBV29-1 to TRBJ2-5; D is unresolved. The length of the CDR3 is 10 residues. The V end lost 6 bases, the J end lost 0 bases, and 2 bases lay between the germline ends. Germline loops: CDR1 SQVTM, CDR2 ANQGSEA. The DNA for the CDR3 is TGCAGCGTATACCAAGAGACCCAGTACTTC. Protein sequence: CSVYQETQYF.

The rearrangement links TRBV7-6 to TRBJ2-3; TRBD1 aligns across 11 bases. The germline gives CDR1 SGHVS, CDR2 FNYEAQ. This CDR3 spans 15 amino acids. The V and J ends lost 5 bases and 1 base, in that order; junction bases with no gene match: 2. In DNA, the CDR3 is TGTGCCAGCAGCGAGGGACAGGGGGGCACAGATACGCAGTATTTT. It encodes CASSEGQGGTDTQYF.

The chain carries TRBV28 and TRBJ2-7; D remains unclear. The CDR3 has 14 amino acids. Trimming removed 5 bases from V and 3 bases from J, with 14 bases in between. Germline CDR1 MDHEN, CDR2 SYDVKM. The chain's CDR3 is CASSPVIGLYEQYF. As DNA, the CDR3 is TGTGCCAGCAGTCCCGTAATAGGGCTCTACGAGCAGTACTTC.

The gene calls are TRBV4-1 and TRBJ2-1; D ambiguous. Looked up from germline, CDR1 is MGHRA and CDR2 is YSYEKL. Deletions cut 1 base from V and 8 bases from J, with 6 bases between. CDR3 length equals 12 residues. CDR3 amino acids: CASSQASDEQFF. CDR3 nucleotide sequence: TGCGCCAGCAGCCAAGCGTCGGATGAGCAGTTCTTC.

The genes are TRBV30 and TRBJ2-7, with 10 bases matching TRBD2. The V and J ends lost 5 bases and 4 bases, in that order; junction bases with no gene match: 8. The CDR3 runs 14 residues. Germline V gene sequence: CDR1 GTSNPN, CDR2 SVGIG (reference sequence). The CDR3 sequence is CAWGSGRAPYEQYF. The CDR3 coding sequence is TGTGCCTGGGGGAGCGGGAGGGCCCCATACGAGCAGTACTTC.

The chain recombines TRBV27 with TRBJ1-1, with D unclear. Per the germline V gene, CDR1 is MNHEY and CDR2 is SMNVEV (reference sequence). Trimming shortened V by 0 bases and J by 7 bases, and 9 bases separated the two germline ends. The CDR3 is 13 amino acids. The CDR3: CASSLSVGLEAFF. In DNA, the CDR3 is TGTGCCAGCAGTTTATCGGTCGGACTTGAAGCTTTCTTT.

The genes are TRBV28 and TRBJ2-3, with D perhaps matching TRBD2 (6 bases). The CDR3 totals 14 residues. Trimming took 6 bases from V and 4 from J, leaving 14 bases between them. Germline V CDR1 and CDR2: MDHEN, SYDVKM. DNA for the CDR3: TGTGCCAGCAGACCGGGGGTGGGGTCAGATACGCAGTATTTT. It codes for CASRPGVGSDTQYF.

V and J are TRBV9 and TRBJ2-7; 9 bases line up with TRBD2. Per germline, CDR1 SGDLS and CDR2 YYNGEE. The J segment lost 4 bases and the V segment lost 4 bases, leaving 6 bases of the junction unmatched. The CDR3 covers 14 residues. The CDR3 region has the DNA TGTGCCAGCAGCACCAGCGGGGGGAGGTACGAGCAGTACTTC. Its protein product is CASSTSGGRYEQYF.

The chain has TRBV5-4 and TRBJ2-1; D is unresolved. Germline V CDR1 and CDR2: SGHNT, YYREEE (reference sequence). The CDR3 contains 14 residues. Trimming removed 1 base from V and 3 bases from J, with 8 bases in between. In nucleotides, the CDR3 is TGTGCCAGCAGCTTGAAGGGTTTCTACAATGAGCAGTTCTTC. Residues: CASSLKGFYNEQFF.

The rearrangement joins TRBV11-2 to TRBJ2-1, with a tentative D call TRBD2 (6 bases). V was pared by 1 base and J by 7 bases, with 14 bases between. CDR3 length equals 15 residues. CDR1 and CDR2 from the germline V gene are SGHAT and FQNNGV. The CDR3 protein is CASSLGGGPRNEQFF. The CDR3 DNA sequence: TGTGCCAGCAGCTTAGGGGGAGGTCCAAGGAATGAGCAGTTCTTC.

V and J are TRBV25-1 and TRBJ2-7; TRBD2 might be the D (6 bases). V was shortened by 8 bases and J by 1 base, with 12 bases between the two germline ends. CDR3 length: 13 amino acids. The germline gives CDR1 MGHDK, CDR2 SYGVNS. The CDR3 region has the DNA TGTGCCAGCCATAGCGGCCAGTCCTACGAGCAGTACTTC. Translated, it gives CASHSGQSYEQYF.

J is TRBJ1-3 and V is TRBV29-1, with D tentatively TRBD1 (5 bases). Trimming took off 7 bases at V and 7 bases at J, with 17 bases between the two ends. Germline V lookup: CDR1 SQVTM, CDR2 ANQGSEA. The CDR3 spans 13 residues. This chain's CDR3 is CSGLGGVRNTIYF. The CDR3 DNA follows: TGCAGCGGGTTGGGGGGAGTACGGAACACCATATATTTT.

The V call is TRBV30, the J call TRBJ1-3; D might be TRBD1 (6 bases). The V end was cut by 5 bases, the J end by 0 bases, with 20 bases between. CDR3 length equals 17 residues. Germline V gene lookup returns CDR1 GTSNPN and CDR2 SVGIG (reference sequence). CDR3 nucleotide sequence: TGTGCCTGGTTCCGGGGCCGGACAGACTTCTCTGGAAACACCATATATTTT. This codes for CAWFRGRTDFSGNTIYF. Variable domain in full (rest from reference TRBV30 and TRBJ1-3): SQTIHQWPATLVQPVGSPLSLECTVEGTSNPNLYWYRQAAGRGLQLLFYSVGIGQISSEVPQNLSASRPQDRQFILSSKKLLLSDSGFYLCAWFRGRTDFSGNTIYFGEGSWLTVV.

The chain has TRBV27 and TRBJ2-3, with 9 bases fitting TRBD2. The CDR3 spans 17 residues. The junction had 12 bases not matched to a gene; V was cut back by 4 bases and J by 4 bases. Germline CDR1 is MNHEY and CDR2 is SMNVEV (reference sequence). CDR3 protein: CASSSLSGLAIADTQYF. The CDR3 DNA reads as TGTGCCAGCAGTTCCCTTTCCGGACTAGCGATCGCAGATACGCAGTATTTT.

This rearrangement joins TRBV28 to TRBJ2-7; 8 positions match TRBD1. J was trimmed by 2 bases and V by 3 bases; bases with no gene match: 3. The CDR3 has 14 residues. The V gene's germline CDR1 is MDHEN and CDR2 SYDVKM. Here the CDR3 reads CASSFQGATYEQYF. CDR3 DNA sequence: TGTGCCAGCAGTTTCCAGGGGGCAACCTACGAGCAGTACTTC.